The source of this TCR beta chain is a study of blood T cells in healthy people across ages. Study at large: Using template switching, researchers captured about one barcoded beta molecule for each two T cells. Findings and limits, study-wide: As age increased, TCR beta diversity per million T cells fell in a roughly linear fashion.

Many counts were recorded for this clonotype. Its antigen is currently unknown. Each of the donors had roughly 9.7 milliliters of peripheral blood drawn into EDTA-treated Vacutainer tubes. Germline V CDR1 and CDR2: MDHEN, SYDVKM. The trim removed 3 bases at V and 4 bases at J, leaving 5 bases unmatched. The CDR3 contains 14 residues. Next came a second PCR, run for about 7 to 12 cycles, which used a sample-barcoded 5' primer along with a J-beta primer mix. Each cDNA molecule, via a template-switch adaptor with 12 random nucleotides, was tagged. Via MiXCR, TCRdb re-called the 5' RACE reads, giving one row per CDR3 protein. The sample has hundreds of thousands of distinct CDR3 sequences, 52% seen once.

The origin of this receptor is a woman aged 80 or over in good health. The sequenced sample was blood. V gene TRBV28 combines with J gene TRBJ1-1; 7 bases map to TRBD1. The CDR3 sequence is CASSFMTGTTEAFF. CDR3 DNA sequence: TGTGCCAGCAGTTTCATGACAGGGACCACTGAAGCTTTCTTT.